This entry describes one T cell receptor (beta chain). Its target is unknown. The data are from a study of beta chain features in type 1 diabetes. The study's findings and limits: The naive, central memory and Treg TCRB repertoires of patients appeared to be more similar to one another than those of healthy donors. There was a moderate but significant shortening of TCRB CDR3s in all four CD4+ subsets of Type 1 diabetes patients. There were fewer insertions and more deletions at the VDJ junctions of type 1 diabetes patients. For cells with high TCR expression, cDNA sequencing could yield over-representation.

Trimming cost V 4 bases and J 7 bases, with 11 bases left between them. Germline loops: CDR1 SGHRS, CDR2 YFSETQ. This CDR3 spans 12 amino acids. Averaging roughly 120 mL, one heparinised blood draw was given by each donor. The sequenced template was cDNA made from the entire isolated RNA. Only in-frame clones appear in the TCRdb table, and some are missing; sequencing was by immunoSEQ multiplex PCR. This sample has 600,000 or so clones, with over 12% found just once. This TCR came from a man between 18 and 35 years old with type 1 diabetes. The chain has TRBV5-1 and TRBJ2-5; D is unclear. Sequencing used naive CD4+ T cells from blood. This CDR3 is CASSPDGWTQYF. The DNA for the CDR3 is TGCGCCAGCAGCCCTGACGGGTGGACCCAGTACTTC.